These 16 T cell receptor beta chains came from one sample sequenced in a study of blood T cell repertoires in COVID-19. The assay was immunoSEQ multiplex PCR, and TCRdb's table has in-frame clones only and misses some. The data show about 300,000 clones, about nine tenths seen once. Sequenced sample: PBMCs or T cells enriched from blood (not recorded which). These receptor sequences come from a woman aged 45-65 years who had been exposed to COVID-19.

CDR3 sequence (DNA): TGTGCCAGCAGCTTAGCCAGGACTAGCGGGTTCTACAATGAGCAGTTCTTC. The encoded protein is CASSLARTSGFYNEQFF. This chain connects TRBV7-8 to TRBJ2-1, with TRBD2 matching over 11 bases. V was pared by 0 bases and J by 3 bases, with 4 bases of the junction left unmatched. This CDR3 has 17 residues. Germline CDR1 reads SGHVS; CDR2 reads FQNEAQ.

The V call is TRBV19, the J call TRBJ1-6; 9 bases align to TRBD1. V shed 4 bases, J shed 6 bases, and the junction held 16 bases outside the gene matches. This CDR3 contains 19 residues. The germline CDR1 and CDR2 sequences are LNHDA and SQIVND (reference sequence). CDR3 coding DNA: TGTGCCAGTAGTACAGGGACCGCGCAACAGGGGGCTAGTAATTCACCCCTCCACTTT. Its protein product is CASSTGTAQQGASNSPLHF.

This clone was counted only a few times. The genes are TRBV21-1 and TRBJ1-5. TRBV21-1 corresponds to a pseudogene. The CDR3 covers 16 residues. CDR3: CASPPGYPEANQPQHF. DNA for the CDR3: TGTGCCAGCCCCCCGGGGTACCCCGAAGCTAATCAGCCCCAGCATTTT.

V and J are TRBV4-1 and TRBJ2-3; 13 nucleotides match TRBD2. The junction had 3 bases not matched to a gene; V was cut back by 1 base and J by 5 bases. Germline V gives CDR1 MGHRA, CDR2 YSYEKL. CDR3 length equals 16 residues. In nucleotides, the CDR3 is TGCGCCAGCAGCCAAGTTACTAGCGGGGGGGTAGATACGCAGTATTTT. The encoded protein is CASSQVTSGGVDTQYF.

V usage is TRBV10-3 and J usage is TRBJ2-3; 8 positions match TRBD2. The length of the CDR3 is 13 residues. Trimming at V came to 10 bases and at J to 0 bases, leaving 3 bases not matched to a gene. Germline V gene sequence: CDR1 ENHRY, CDR2 SYGVKD. In DNA, the CDR3 is TGTGCCACCGTAGCGGGGAGCACAGATACGCAGTATTTT. Protein product: CATVAGSTDTQYF.

The rearrangement uses TRBV19 and TRBJ1-5; 9 nucleotides align to TRBD1. The CDR3 covers 15 residues. After removal of 1 base from V and 8 bases from J, the junction contained 6 bases not matched to a gene. CDR1 is LNHDA and CDR2 is SQIVND in the germline V gene (reference sequence). The CDR3 loop reads CASSIGGTGKEPQHF. The CDR3 DNA follows: TGTGCCAGTAGTATAGGGGGGACAGGGAAGGAGCCCCAGCATTTT. The complete variable domain, with remaining parts taken from reference TRBV19 and TRBJ1-5, reads DGGITQSPKYLFRKEGQNVTLSCEQNLNHDAMYWYRQDPGQGLRLIYYSQIVNDFQKGDIAEGYSVSREKKESFPLTVTSAQKNPTAFYLCASSIGGTGKEPQHFGDGTRLSIL.

This sequence joins TRBV27 and TRBJ1-6, with TRBD1 as a possible D gene (6 bases). The ends were cut back, 6 bases at V and 1 base at J, with 19 bases in the middle. There are 18 residues in the CDR3. In germline, CDR1 is MNHEY, CDR2 SMNVEV (reference sequence). CDR3 loop: CASSPRRGGLSYNSPLHF. The DNA for the CDR3 is TGTGCCAGCAGCCCTAGACGTGGGGGCCTTTCCTATAATTCACCCCTCCACTTT.

This chain links TRBV19 with TRBJ1-5; no reliable D call. This CDR3 is built from 13 residues. Trimming stripped 7 bases from V and 3 bases from J, with 10 bases between. In germline, CDR1 is LNHDA, CDR2 SQIVND (reference sequence). The CDR3 is CASNYVYNQPQHF. CDR3 DNA: TGTGCCAGTAACTATGTGTACAATCAGCCCCAGCATTTT.

The V call is TRBV7-2, the J call TRBJ2-7; 7 bases are a match to TRBD2. Germline lookup yields CDR1 SGHTA and CDR2 FQGNSA. This CDR3 has 13 residues. The trim removed 9 bases at V and 2 bases at J, leaving 7 bases unmatched. This chain's CDR3 is CASSGRGPYEQYF. The CDR3 DNA follows: TGTGCCAGTTCGGGGAGGGGACCCTACGAGCAGTACTTC.

This chain connects TRBV19 to TRBJ1-2, with 10 nucleotides matching TRBD1. The CDR3 is 14 amino acids. V lost 5 bases and J lost 4; bases outside the gene matches: 4. From germline, CDR1 is LNHDA and CDR2 SQIVND (reference sequence). The CDR3 nucleotides are TGTGCCAGTAGTGTCAGACAGGGGGCCTATGGCTACACCTTC. Translating gives CASSVRQGAYGYTF. The full variable domain, rest sourced from reference TRBV19 and TRBJ1-2, is DGGITQSPKYLFRKEGQNVTLSCEQNLNHDAMYWYRQDPGQGLRLIYYSQIVNDFQKGDIAEGYSVSREKKESFPLTVTSAQKNPTAFYLCASSVRQGAYGYTFGSGTRLTVV.

The rearrangement links TRBV5-1 to TRBJ1-2, with D perhaps TRBD1 (5 bases). V lost 0 bases, J lost 4 bases, and 10 bases lay in between. This CDR3 is built from 14 residues. Per germline, CDR1 SGHRS and CDR2 YFSETQ. CDR3 bases: TGCGCCAGCAGCTTGGATGGGGCCGGCTATGGCTACACCTTC. Protein product: CASSLDGAGYGYTF.

The chain links TRBV5-1 to TRBJ1-3; D is unclear. The length of the CDR3 is 16 residues. The ends were cut back, 4 bases at V and 0 bases at J, with 14 bases in the middle. Germline CDR1 and CDR2: SGHRS and YFSETQ. CDR3 in amino acids: CASSAETGFSGNTIYF. CDR3 in DNA: TGCGCCAGCAGCGCGGAGACCGGATTCTCTGGAAACACCATATATTTT.

V usage is TRBV5-6 and J usage is TRBJ2-6, with D unresolved. Per the germline V gene, CDR1 is SGHDT and CDR2 is YYEEEE. V was clipped by 2 bases and J by 3 bases, with 9 bases between them. This CDR3 region has 15 residues. DNA for the CDR3: TGTGCCAGCAGCTTTCGTCCTAGTGGGGCCAACGTCCTGACTTTC. Residues: CASSFRPSGANVLTF.

The chain uses TRBV5-8 and TRBJ2-7, with D possibly matching TRBD2 (6 bases). The germline V gene encodes CDR1 SGHTS and CDR2 YDEGEE. This CDR3 spans 12 amino acids. V shed 3 bases and J shed 6 bases, with 10 bases lying between them. In DNA form, the CDR3 reads TGTGCCAGCAGCTGGGGGGTGGGCGAGCAGTACTTC. Protein product: CASSWGVGEQYF.

This clone was recorded a few times. V is TRBV18 and J is TRBJ1-5; 9 bases are shared with TRBD1. The V gene's germline CDR1 is KGHSH and CDR2 LQKENI. This CDR3 spans 15 amino acids. Trimming at V came to 3 bases and at J to 7 bases, leaving 7 bases not matched to a gene. The CDR3, as DNA: TGTGCCAGCTCACCTAACAGGGGGCAGGGACAGCCCCAGCATTTT. Translated, it gives CASSPNRGQGQPQHF.

This chain uses TRBV28 with TRBJ1-1, with 9 bases identical to TRBD1. Losses at the gene ends were 6 bases for V and 6 bases for J; bases not matched to a gene: 8. Germline V gives CDR1 MDHEN, CDR2 SYDVKM. The CDR3 covers 14 residues. The CDR3 DNA follows: TGTGCCAGCAGAAACGGACAGGGGCGATCTGAAGCTTTCTTT. Protein: CASRNGQGRSEAFF. Full variable domain (outside the CDR3, taken from reference TRBV28 and TRBJ1-1): DVKVTQSSRYLVKRTGEKVFLECVQDMDHENMFWYRQDPGLGLRLIYFSYDVKMKEKGDIPEGYSVSREKKERFSLILESASTNQTSMYLCASRNGQGRSEAFFGQGTRLTVV.